These 3 T cell receptor beta chains share one sample of origin, sequenced in a study of beta chain features in type 1 diabetes. Study outcomes and limitations: TCRB CDR3s from Type 1 diabetes patients were moderately but significantly shorter in all four CD4+ subsets.

The entirety of the isolated RNA underwent reverse transcription, so expressed TCRB transcripts were sequenced. Here immunoSEQ multiplex PCR was the method, and the copy in TCRdb shows in-frame clones only, minus some. The table includes 400,000 or so clones, about 12% detected once. These receptors lack a known antigen. Sequencing was performed on naive CD4+ T cells from blood. These receptors all come from a woman between 18 and 30 years old with type 1 diabetes.

This clone has a handful of counts. Written as DNA, the CDR3 is TGTGCCAGCACTCGAAGCGGTGGGGGCAAGTTCTACGAGCAGTACTTC. This encodes CASTRSGGGKFYEQYF. This chain links TRBV2 with TRBJ2-7, with a weak D call TRBD1 (6 bases). V lost 7 bases, J lost 3 bases, and 22 bases lay in between. This CDR3 spans 16 amino acids. CDR1 and CDR2 from the germline V gene are SNHLY and FYNNEI. Looking up the rest from reference TRBV2 and TRBJ2-7 gives the full variable domain: EPEVTQTPSHQVTQMGQEVILRCVPISNHLYFYWYRQILGQKVEFLVSFYNNEISEKSEIFDDQFSVERPDGSNFTLKIRSTKLEDSAMYFCASTRSGGGKFYEQYFGPGTRLTVT.

The sample holds a few counts of this clone. The same CDR3 also results from other DNA sequences found in this sample. CDR3 residues: CASSPGLSTDTQYF. The CDR3, as DNA: TGTGCCAGCAGCCCGGGACTTAGCACAGATACGCAGTATTTT. The J gene is TRBJ2-3, the V gene TRBV7-3, with D possibly TRBD2 on 6 matching bases. The CDR3 covers 14 residues. Germline V gene lookup returns CDR1 SGHTA and CDR2 FQGTGA. Trimming left V 5 bases short and J 0 bases short, with 9 bases between.

This clone was detected a few times. J is TRBJ2-2 and V is TRBV14, with 7 bases lining up with TRBD1. Germline-derived CDR1 and CDR2 are SGHDN and FVKESK. CDR3 length: 16 residues. J was trimmed by 4 bases and V by 4 bases; bases with no gene match: 9. The DNA of the CDR3 is TGTGCCAGCAGCCGCAACACAGGGGTAATCACCGGGGAGCTGTTTTTT. Translation: CASSRNTGVITGELFF.